Shown below are 9 T cell receptor beta chains from a single sample sequenced in a study of blood T cell repertoires in COVID-19. Data came from immunoSEQ multiplex PCR; TCRdb stores just in-frame clones and leaves some out. In the table there are under 350,000 clones, approximately 86% of which are singletons. Material: PBMCs or T cells enriched from blood (not recorded which). These receptors all stem from a woman aged 35 to 49 with acute COVID-19.

V is TRBV4-2 and J is TRBJ1-5, with D possibly matching TRBD1 (6 bases). CDR3 length equals 17 residues. Germline CDR1 reads LGHNA; CDR2 reads YNFKEQ. The germline V and J ends were trimmed by 0 bases and 6 bases, with 18 bases remaining between them. The CDR3 spells CASSQEPAGAGSQPQHF. In DNA form, the CDR3 reads TGTGCCAGCAGCCAAGAGCCGGCAGGGGCAGGAAGTCAGCCCCAGCATTTT.

This clone was observed a single time. V gene TRBV28 combines with J gene TRBJ2-7; 7 nucleotides agree with TRBD2. J gave up 5 bases and V 4 bases, and 5 bases lay outside the gene matches. CDR3 size: 13 residues. Germline loops: CDR1 MDHEN, CDR2 SYDVKM. The CDR3 nucleotides are TGTGCCAGCAGTTGGGGAGGGCTGGACGAGCAGTACTTC. It translates to CASSWGGLDEQYF.

This clone was observed a handful of times. The chain uses TRBV4-2 and TRBJ2-7, with 7 bases aligning to TRBD1. From germline, CDR1 is LGHNA and CDR2 YNFKEQ. This CDR3 has 16 amino acids. The V gene end was trimmed by 0 bases and the J gene end by 5 bases; junction bases not matched to a gene: 10. DNA for the CDR3: TGTGCCAGCAGCCAAGACATCCAGACAGGGCGCAACGAGCAGTACTTC. Translating it yields CASSQDIQTGRNEQYF.

The V and J genes are TRBV3-1 (or the pseudogene TRBV3-2) and TRBJ2-7; 13 bases are a match to TRBD2. CDR3 length: 19 amino acids. Germline CDR1 is LGHDT and CDR2 is YNNKEL (reference sequence). J gave up 3 bases and V 0 bases, and 11 bases lay outside the gene matches. The CDR3 here is CASSQDTGLAGAIDYEQYF. The DNA for the CDR3 is TGTGCCAGCAGCCAAGATACCGGACTAGCGGGAGCGATAGACTACGAGCAGTACTTC.

This clone was counted a few times. J is TRBJ2-1 and V is TRBV11-2; TRBD2 aligns across 8 bases. Germline CDR1 and CDR2: SGHAT and FQNNGV. Trimming took 3 bases from V and 7 from J; bases not matched to a gene: 14. This CDR3 contains 17 residues. The chain's CDR3 is CASSFSGGRPLLNEQFF. The CDR3, as DNA: TGTGCCAGCAGCTTCTCCGGCGGGAGGCCACTTTTGAATGAGCAGTTCTTC.

The chain employs TRBV6-6 and TRBJ1-4; TRBD1 is a possible D gene (5 bases). The CDR3 contains 14 residues. Between the trimmed V and J ends, which lost 6 bases and 7 bases, there was a span of 15 bases. The V gene's germline CDR1 is MNHNY and CDR2 SVGAGI (reference sequence). CDR3: CASRLTGGSEKLFF. CDR3 sequence (DNA): TGTGCCAGCAGGCTTACGGGGGGTAGTGAAAAACTGTTTTTT.

The chain combines TRBV19 with TRBJ1-2, with 10 bases lining up with TRBD1. The germline gives CDR1 LNHDA, CDR2 SQIVND (reference sequence). CDR3 size: 14 residues. V lost 7 bases and J lost 3; bases outside the gene matches: 5. The CDR3 DNA reads TGTGCCAGTAACGACAGGGGGCGATACTATGGCTACACCTTC. Encoded protein: CASNDRGRYYGYTF.

CDR3 DNA sequence: TGTGCCAGCAGCTTAGGAGGAGGAGCTGAAAAACTGTTTTTT. This sequence encodes CASSLGGGAEKLFF. The chain is built from TRBV7-9 and TRBJ1-4; D is unresolved. The CDR3 consists of 14 residues. CDR1 and CDR2 from the germline V gene are SEHNR and FQNEAQ (reference sequence). V was trimmed by 1 base and J by 7 bases, leaving 10 bases between them.

Of note for this clone: The sample carries other DNA sequences with the same CDR3. The chain couples TRBV6-5 to TRBJ1-1, with D uncertain. V was clipped by 6 bases and J by 5 bases, with 10 bases between them. Germline assignment: CDR1 MNHEY and CDR2 SVGAGI. This CDR3 is built from 12 residues. The CDR3 coding sequence is TGTGCCAGCAGCCGTGGCGGGACTGAAGCTTTCTTT. Translated, it gives CASSRGGTEAFF.